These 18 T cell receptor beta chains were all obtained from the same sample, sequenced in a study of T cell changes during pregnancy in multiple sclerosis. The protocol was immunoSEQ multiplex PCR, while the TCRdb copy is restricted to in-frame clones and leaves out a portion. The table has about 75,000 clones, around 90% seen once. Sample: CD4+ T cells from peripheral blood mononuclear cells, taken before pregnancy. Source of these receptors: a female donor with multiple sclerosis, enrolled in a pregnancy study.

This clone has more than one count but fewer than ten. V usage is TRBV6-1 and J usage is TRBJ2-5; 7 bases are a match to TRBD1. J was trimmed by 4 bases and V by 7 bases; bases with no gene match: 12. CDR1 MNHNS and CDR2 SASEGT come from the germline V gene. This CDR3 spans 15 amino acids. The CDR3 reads CASNRQGRWGETQYF. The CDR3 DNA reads TGTGCCAGCAACAGACAGGGTCGCTGGGGAGAGACCCAGTACTTC.

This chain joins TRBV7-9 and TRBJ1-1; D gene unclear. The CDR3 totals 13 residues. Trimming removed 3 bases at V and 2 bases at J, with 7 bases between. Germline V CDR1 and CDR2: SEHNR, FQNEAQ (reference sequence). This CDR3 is CASSLQVNTEAFF. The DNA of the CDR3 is TGTGCCAGCAGCTTGCAGGTAAACACTGAAGCTTTCTTT.

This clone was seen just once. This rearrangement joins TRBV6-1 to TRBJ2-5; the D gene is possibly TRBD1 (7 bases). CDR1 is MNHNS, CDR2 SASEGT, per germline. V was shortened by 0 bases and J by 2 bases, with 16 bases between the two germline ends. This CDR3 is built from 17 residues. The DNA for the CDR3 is TGTGCCAGCAGTGAAGCGGGGGGCCGACAGGGACAAGAGACCCAGTACTTC. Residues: CASSEAGGRQGQETQYF.

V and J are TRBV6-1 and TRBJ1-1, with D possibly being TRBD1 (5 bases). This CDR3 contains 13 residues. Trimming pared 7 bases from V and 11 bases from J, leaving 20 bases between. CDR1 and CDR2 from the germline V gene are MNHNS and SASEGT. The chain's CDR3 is CASNQGGRPRAFF. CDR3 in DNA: TGTGCCAGCAACCAGGGAGGACGGCCTCGGGCTTTCTTT.

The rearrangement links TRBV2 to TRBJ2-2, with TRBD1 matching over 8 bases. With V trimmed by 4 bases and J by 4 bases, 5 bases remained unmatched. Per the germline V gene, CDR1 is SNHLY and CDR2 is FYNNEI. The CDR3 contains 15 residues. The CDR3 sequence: CASSAGQGATGELFF. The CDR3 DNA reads TGTGCCAGCAGTGCCGGTCAGGGGGCCACCGGGGAGCTGTTTTTT.

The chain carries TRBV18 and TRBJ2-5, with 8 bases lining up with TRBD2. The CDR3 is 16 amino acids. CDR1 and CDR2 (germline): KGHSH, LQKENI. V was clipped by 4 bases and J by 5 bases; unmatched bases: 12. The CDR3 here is CASSHPGLELKETQYF. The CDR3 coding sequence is TGTGCCAGCTCACACCCGGGACTAGAACTCAAGGAGACCCAGTACTTC.

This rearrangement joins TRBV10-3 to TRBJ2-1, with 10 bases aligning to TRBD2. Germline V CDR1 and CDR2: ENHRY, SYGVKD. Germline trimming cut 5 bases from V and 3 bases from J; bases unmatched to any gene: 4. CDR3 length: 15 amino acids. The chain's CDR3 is CAISPGLAIYNEQFF. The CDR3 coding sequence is TGTGCCATCAGTCCGGGACTAGCGATCTACAATGAGCAGTTCTTC.

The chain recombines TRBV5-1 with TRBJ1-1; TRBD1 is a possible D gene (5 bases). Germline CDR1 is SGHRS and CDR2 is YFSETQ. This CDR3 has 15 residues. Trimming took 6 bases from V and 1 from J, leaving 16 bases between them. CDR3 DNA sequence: TGCGCCAGCATAAAGTGGGGGGACCCGAACACTGAAGCTTTCTTT. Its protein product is CASIKWGDPNTEAFF.

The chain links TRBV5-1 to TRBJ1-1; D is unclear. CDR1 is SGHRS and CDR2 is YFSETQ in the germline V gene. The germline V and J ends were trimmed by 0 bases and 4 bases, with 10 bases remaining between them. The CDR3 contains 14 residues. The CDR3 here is CASSLGPGTTEAFF. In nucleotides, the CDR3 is TGCGCCAGCAGCTTGGGTCCGGGTACCACTGAAGCTTTCTTT.

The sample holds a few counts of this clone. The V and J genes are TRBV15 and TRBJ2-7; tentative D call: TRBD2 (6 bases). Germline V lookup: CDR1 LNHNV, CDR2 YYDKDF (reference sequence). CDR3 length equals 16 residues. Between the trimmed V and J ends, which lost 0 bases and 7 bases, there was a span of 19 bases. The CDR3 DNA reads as TGTGCCACCAGCAGAGAAAAGGGACCGGGTGGGAGGGAGCAGTACTTC. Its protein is CATSREKGPGGREQYF.

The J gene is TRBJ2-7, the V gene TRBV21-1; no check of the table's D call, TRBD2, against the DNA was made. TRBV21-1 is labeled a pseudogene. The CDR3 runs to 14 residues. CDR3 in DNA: TGTGCCAGCAGCGGGAGAGGACCCCCCTACGAGCAGTACTTC. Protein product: CASSGRGPPYEQYF.

CDR3 in amino acids: CASSLGGLAGVGTGELFF. The CDR3 nucleotides read TGTGCCAGCAGCTTGGGAGGACTAGCGGGAGTAGGCACCGGGGAGCTGTTTTTT. The chain uses TRBV5-4 and TRBJ2-2; 13 nucleotides match TRBD2. V shed 0 bases and J 4 bases; nucleotides not matched to a gene: 6. Looked up from germline, CDR1 is SGHNT and CDR2 is YYREEE (reference sequence). The CDR3 covers 18 residues.

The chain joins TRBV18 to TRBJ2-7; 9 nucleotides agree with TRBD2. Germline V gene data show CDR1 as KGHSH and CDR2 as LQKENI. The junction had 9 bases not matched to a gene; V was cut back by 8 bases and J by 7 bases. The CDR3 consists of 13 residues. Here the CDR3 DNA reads TGTGCCAGCCGGGGTAGCGGGAGCCGGGAGCAGTACTTC. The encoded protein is CASRGSGSREQYF.

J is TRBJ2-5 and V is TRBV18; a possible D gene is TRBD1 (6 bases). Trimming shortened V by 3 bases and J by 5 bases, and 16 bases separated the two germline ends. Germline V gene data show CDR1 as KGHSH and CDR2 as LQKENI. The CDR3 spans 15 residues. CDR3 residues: CASSPQGRGVETQYF. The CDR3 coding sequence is TGTGCCAGCTCACCCCAAGGCAGGGGTGTCGAGACCCAGTACTTC.

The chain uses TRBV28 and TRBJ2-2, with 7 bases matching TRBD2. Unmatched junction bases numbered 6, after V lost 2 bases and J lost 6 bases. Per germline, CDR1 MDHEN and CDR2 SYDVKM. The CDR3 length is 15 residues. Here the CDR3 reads CASSLAGVISGELFF. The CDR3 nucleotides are TGTGCCAGCAGTTTAGCGGGAGTTATCTCCGGGGAGCTGTTTTTT. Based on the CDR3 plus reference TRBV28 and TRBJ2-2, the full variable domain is DVKVTQSSRYLVKRTGEKVFLECVQDMDHENMFWYRQDPGLGLRLIYFSYDVKMKEKGDIPEGYSVSREKKERFSLILESASTNQTSMYLCASSLAGVISGELFFGEGSRLTVL.

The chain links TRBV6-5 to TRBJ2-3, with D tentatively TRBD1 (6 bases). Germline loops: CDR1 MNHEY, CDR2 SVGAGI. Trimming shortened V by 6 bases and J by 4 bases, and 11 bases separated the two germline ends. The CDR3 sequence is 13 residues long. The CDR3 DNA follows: TGTGCCAGCAGGGACAGTAGCCCAGATACGCAGTATTTT. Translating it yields CASRDSSPDTQYF.

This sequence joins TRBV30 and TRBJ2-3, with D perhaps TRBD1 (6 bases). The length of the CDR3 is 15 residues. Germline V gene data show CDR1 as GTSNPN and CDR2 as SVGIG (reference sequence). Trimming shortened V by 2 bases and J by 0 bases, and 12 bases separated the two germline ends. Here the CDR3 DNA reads TGTGCCTGGAGTTCCGGACAGACTAGCACAGATACGCAGTATTTT. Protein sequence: CAWSSGQTSTDTQYF.

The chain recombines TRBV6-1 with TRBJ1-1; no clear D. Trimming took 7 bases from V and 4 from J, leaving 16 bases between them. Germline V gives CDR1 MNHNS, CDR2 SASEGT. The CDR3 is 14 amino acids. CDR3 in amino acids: CASTPTAAGTEAFF. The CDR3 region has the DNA TGTGCCAGCACCCCCACGGCCGCGGGCACTGAAGCTTTCTTT.